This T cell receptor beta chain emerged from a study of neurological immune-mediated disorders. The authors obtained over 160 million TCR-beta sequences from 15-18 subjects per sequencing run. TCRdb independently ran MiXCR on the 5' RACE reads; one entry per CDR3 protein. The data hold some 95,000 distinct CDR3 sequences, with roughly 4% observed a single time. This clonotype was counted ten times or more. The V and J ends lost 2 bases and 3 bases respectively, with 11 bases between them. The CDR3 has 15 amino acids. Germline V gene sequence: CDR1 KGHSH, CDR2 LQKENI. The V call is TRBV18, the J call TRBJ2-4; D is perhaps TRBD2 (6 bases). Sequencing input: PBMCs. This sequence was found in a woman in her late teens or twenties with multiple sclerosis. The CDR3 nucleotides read TGTGCCAGCTCACCAGTTCAGGGAGGCAAAAACATTCAGTACTTC. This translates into CASSPVQGGKNIQYF.